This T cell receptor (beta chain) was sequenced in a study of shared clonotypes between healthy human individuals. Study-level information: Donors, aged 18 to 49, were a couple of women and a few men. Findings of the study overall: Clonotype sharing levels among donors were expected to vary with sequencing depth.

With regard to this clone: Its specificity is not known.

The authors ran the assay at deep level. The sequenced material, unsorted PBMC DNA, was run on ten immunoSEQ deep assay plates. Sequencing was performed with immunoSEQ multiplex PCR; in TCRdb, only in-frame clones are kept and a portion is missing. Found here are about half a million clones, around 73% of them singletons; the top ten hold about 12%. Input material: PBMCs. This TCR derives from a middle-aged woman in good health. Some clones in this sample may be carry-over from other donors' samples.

The CDR3 coding sequence is TGCGCCAGCAGAGGCTCCTACGAGCAGTACTTC. This sequence encodes CASRGSYEQYF. J is TRBJ2-7 and V is TRBV10-2; the D is unclear. The CDR3 covers 11 residues. Germline V lookup: CDR1 WSHSY, CDR2 SAAADI. Trimming pared 6 bases from V and 0 bases from J, leaving 3 bases between.